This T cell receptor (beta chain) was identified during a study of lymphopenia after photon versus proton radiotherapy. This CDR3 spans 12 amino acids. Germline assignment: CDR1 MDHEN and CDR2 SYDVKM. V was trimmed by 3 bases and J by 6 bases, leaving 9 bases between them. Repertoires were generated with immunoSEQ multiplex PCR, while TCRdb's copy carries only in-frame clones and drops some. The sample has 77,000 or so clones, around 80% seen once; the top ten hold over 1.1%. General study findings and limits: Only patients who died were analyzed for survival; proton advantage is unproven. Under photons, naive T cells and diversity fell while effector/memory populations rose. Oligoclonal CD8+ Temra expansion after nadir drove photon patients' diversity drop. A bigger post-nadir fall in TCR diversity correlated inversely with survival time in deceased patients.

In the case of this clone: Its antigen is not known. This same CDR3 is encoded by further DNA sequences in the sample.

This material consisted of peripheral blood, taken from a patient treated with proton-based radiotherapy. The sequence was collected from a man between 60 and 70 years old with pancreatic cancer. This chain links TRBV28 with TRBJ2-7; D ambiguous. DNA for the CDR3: TGTGCCAGCAGTTTGAACCCGAGCGAGCAGTACTTC. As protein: CASSLNPSEQYF. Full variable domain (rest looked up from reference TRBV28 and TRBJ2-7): DVKVTQSSRYLVKRTGEKVFLECVQDMDHENMFWYRQDPGLGLRLIYFSYDVKMKEKGDIPEGYSVSREKKERFSLILESASTNQTSMYLCASSLNPSEQYFGPGTRLTVT.